This T cell receptor beta chain was recovered during a study of blood T cell repertoires in COVID-19. Across the study: Italy, Spain and the United States were the sources of the convalescent and acute COVID-19 samples.

The table came from immunoSEQ multiplex PCR; TCRdb's copy has only in-frame clones and leaves some out. Counted here are over 85,000 clones, 87% occurring once; the ten biggest clones make up around 5%. Germline V gene lookup returns CDR1 LNHDA and CDR2 SQIVND (reference sequence). Trimming pared 8 bases from V and 2 bases from J, leaving 12 bases between. The CDR3 extends over 14 amino acids. The TCR comes from a woman aged 80 or older with acute or convalescent COVID-19. This rearrangement joins TRBV19 to TRBJ2-2; the D gene is possibly TRBD1 (6 bases). Sequenced sample: peripheral blood. The CDR3 is CASSQGSNTGELFF. The CDR3 nucleotides read TGTGCCAGTTCACAGGGTAGCAACACCGGGGAGCTGTTTTTT.